These T cell receptor beta chains were read from a single sample in a study of CD8+ T cells in alopecia areata. The assay was immunoSEQ multiplex PCR, and TCRdb's table has in-frame clones only and misses some. The table lists roughly 170,000 clones, about 63% of them singletons, with about 15% in the top ten. The sequenced sample was CD4+ T cells sorted from blood, obtained at week 0. These receptors were obtained from a human donor with alopecia areata. The CDR3 runs from the conserved cysteine through the conserved F or W. Not every row has a clone size; where given, it reads once, few, many or a size class.

clone_size v_call cdr3_aa
- TRBV9 CASSVDPANSPLHF
- TRBV9 CASSVVGGEGQETQYF
few TRBV29-1 CSVGNNNEQYF
few TRBV30 CAWRRGGGADTQYF
- TRBV19 CASSTSPGRNNYGYTF
few TRBV5-4 CATETAGANVLTF
many TRBV2 CASSPDLSGNTIYF
- TRBV9 CASSVGGTDMSTEAFF
medium-sized TRBV11-2 CASSLIGQGIYFYEQYF
- TRBV11-1 CASSLGHPAKNIQYF
- TRBV5-1 CASSPISEDTQYF
many TRBV5-1 CASSLAGDYGYTF
- TRBV29-1 CSVTGGVYEQYF
few TRBV6-1 CASSVGVRGYNEQFF
- TRBV6-1 CASSRRQVAYGYTF
- TRBV30 CAWSVRGYEQFF
few TRBV29-1 CSAARGTGLPEQYF
- TRBV5-1 CASSTGTAGGETQYF
- TRBV5-1 CASSPQGNTGELFF
once TRBV5-6 CASSSYYEQYF
- TRBV20-1 CSARSDRGGTF
- TRBV30 CAWIKEISYGYTF
- TRBV6-5 CASSYRPAAGWNEQFF
- TRBV30 CAVRGRGGGNQPQHF
- TRBV5-1 CASSLDPGMNTEAFF
- TRBV2 CASRDMNTEAFF
- TRBV27 CASSSTTAFNYGYTF
few TRBV5-6 CASSSTSGASYNEQFF
- TRBV6-6 CASSRTGGAETQYF
- TRBV15 CATSREPSKNTEAFF
- TRBV7-6 CASSLAVTNGAGELFF
once TRBV25-1 CASSTSGLETQYF
- TRBV30 CAWSPTGNQPQHF
- TRBV7-8 CASRRGWRGATETQYF
- TRBV25-1 CASSDKGLETQYF
few TRBV12-5 CASGPESSYEQYF
- TRBV27 CASSLSVRTTGDTEAFF
few TRBV10-3 CAISMDRSNQPQHF
- TRBV23-1 CASVLPYGYTF
- TRBV7-2 CASSSRTAWLKYF